This T cell receptor (beta chain) was profiled in a study of blood T cell repertoires in COVID-19. V trimming: 7 bases; J trimming: 5 bases; junction bases outside the gene matches: 10. The CDR3 has 15 residues. CDR1 and CDR2 (germline): MNHEY, SVGAGI. Here immunoSEQ multiplex PCR was the method, and the copy in TCRdb shows in-frame clones only, minus some. The sample carries around 700,000 clones, about nine tenths recorded once. The receptor comes from a woman aged 18-29 years with acute or convalescent COVID-19. J is TRBJ1-2 and V is TRBV6-5; 10 bases are a match to TRBD1. The sample taken for sequencing was peripheral blood. The CDR3 DNA reads TGTGCCAGCAAGATAACCCGGGACAGGGGTTATGGCTACACCTTC. Translation gives CASKITRDRGYGYTF.